Listed here are 2 T cell receptor beta chains from one sample, sequenced in a study of OX40 agonist ivuxolimab in advanced cancers. The library was produced with the immunoSEQ multiplex PCR assay. TCRdb carries this immuneACCESS record with in-frame sequences only. Its versions omit some clonotypes, under half of them owing to an unresolved V gene in the studies checked, with the rest unexplained. The sample has fewer than 100,000 clones on record, roughly nine tenths of them singletons. The ten biggest clones cover 0.7% to 0.9% of the sample. The input for sequencing was CD4+ or CD8+ T cells sorted from blood, taken in a trial of the OX40 agonist ivuxolimab. These receptors came from an adult with an advanced solid tumor such as melanoma, head and neck, liver or kidney cancer.

This sequence joins TRBV30 and TRBJ1-5; a weak D match, TRBD1 (5 bases). Germline assignment: CDR1 GTSNPN and CDR2 SVGIG (reference sequence). Trimming pared 3 bases from V and 4 bases from J, leaving 10 bases between. The CDR3 extends over 13 amino acids. This chain's CDR3 is CAWSGAGNQPQHF. The CDR3 DNA follows: TGTGCCTGGAGCGGGGCAGGGAATCAGCCCCAGCATTTT.

This chain uses TRBV7-2 with TRBJ1-2; possible D gene TRBD1, 5 bases. Trimming removed 5 bases from V and 8 bases from J, with 18 bases in between. This CDR3 region has 14 residues. CDR1 is SGHTA, CDR2 FQGNSA, per germline. CDR3 DNA sequence: TGTGCCAGCAGCCGGCAGGGACCCGTTGGGGGCTACACCTTC. Amino acid sequence: CASSRQGPVGGYTF.